The clone carrying this T cell receptor (beta chain) was counted only a few times. The antigen remains undetermined. This sample stems from a study of cytomegalovirus exposure and HLA in healthy donors. Whole-study context: Prior work identified roughly 120 million unique TCR beta sequences in 190 million or so T cells.

Germline CDR1 reads SGHTA; CDR2 reads FQGNSA. The CDR3 is 13 residues long. The V gene lost 1 base and the J gene lost 8 bases, with 11 bases spanning the gap. A multiplex PCR was run with 60 Vbeta primers and 13 Jbeta primers. TCRdb's copy holds only in-frame clones and misses some; the assay was immunoSEQ multiplex PCR. Among tens of thousands of clones listed, about 83% were seen once. Study-wide results and caveats: Looking again later, the authors saw that most CMV-associated TCR beta chains seemed HLA-restricted. Researchers had no immune exposure information except CMV serostatus available. Overall, around 160 TCR beta chains were annotated as cytomegalovirus-associated.

The TCR originated in a woman aged 18-35 years in good health and CMV-seropositive. V usage is TRBV7-2 and J usage is TRBJ1-1; no definite D call. The sequenced material came from PBMCs. CDR3 sequence (DNA): TGTGCCAGCAGCTTAGATCCAGACTCCGAAGCTTTCTTT. It yields the protein CASSLDPDSEAFF.